The present TCR beta chain was sequenced within a study of cytomegalovirus exposure and HLA in healthy donors. The primer mix had 60 Vbeta and 13 Jbeta primers. Method: immunoSEQ multiplex PCR; TCRdb's copy keeps in-frame clones and lacks some. Among some 150,000 clones listed, 65% to 85% were seen once. Broader study findings: Generally TCR sequences proved uncommon, though certain public TCRs appeared in numerous donors. Researchers catalogued under 200 TCR beta chains as cytomegalovirus-associated. In most subjects, TCR beta sequences reportedly gave accurate predictions of HLA-A and HLA-B alleles.

The CDR3 runs to 14 residues. The V gene end was trimmed by 7 bases and the J gene end by 5 bases; junction bases not matched to a gene: 10. The V gene's germline CDR1 is ENHRY and CDR2 SYGVKD. Points on this clone: Its antigen is undetermined.

This chain connects TRBV10-3 to TRBJ2-5, with TRBD2 matching over 7 bases. What was sequenced was PBMCs. The TCR was taken from a woman aged 45-65 years in good health and CMV-seropositive. The CDR3 here is CAIMARGDGETQYF. In DNA, the CDR3 is TGTGCCATCATGGCCCGGGGGGACGGGGAGACCCAGTACTTC.